Shown below are 10 T cell receptor beta chains from a single sample sequenced in a study of T cell repertoires in cytomegalovirus infection. TCRdb reprocessed the reads via MiXCR and lists one record per CDR3 protein. The top ten clones hold roughly 8% of a sample with some 600,000 distinct CDR3 sequences, roughly a quarter of them seen once. The specimen sequenced was CD8+ T cells from PBMCs. All receptors come from a human donor in good health (CMV status not recorded). Some clones in this sample may be carry-over from other donors' samples.

At least ten counts were recorded for this clonotype. The CDR3 reads CASSPERGARETQYF. CDR3 in DNA: TGTGCCAGCAGCCCCGAGCGGGGGGCGAGGGAGACCCAGTACTTC. The chain has TRBV7-9 and TRBJ2-5; the match to TRBD2 covers 9 bases. V dropped 5 bases and J dropped 5; count of bases not matched to a gene: 9. In germline, CDR1 is SEHNR, CDR2 FQNEAQ (reference sequence). The CDR3 spans 15 residues.

This clonotype was recorded many times. The genes are TRBV7-2 and TRBJ2-6; 8 bases are shared with TRBD1. V lost 2 bases and J lost 2; bases outside the gene matches: 2. The CDR3 runs 16 residues. CDR1 and CDR2 (germline): SGHTA, FQGNSA. CDR3 DNA: TGTGCCAGCAGCTTACAGGGGGCCCCTGGGGCCAACGTCCTGACTTTC. Protein: CASSLQGAPGANVLTF.

The V and J genes are TRBV29-1 and TRBJ2-1; 8 bases match TRBD2. V gave up 7 bases and J gave up 6 bases; unmatched junction bases: 5. The CDR3 consists of 12 residues. CDR1 and CDR2 (germline): SQVTM, ANQGSEA. The CDR3 nucleotides are TGCAGCGGACGGGGGGGGGGCAATGAGCAGTTCTTC. Its protein is CSGRGGGNEQFF.

Only a few counts were recorded for this clonotype. This chain links TRBV13 with TRBJ2-2; D call uncertain. V was cut by 1 base and J by 6 bases, with 9 bases left in between. The V gene's germline CDR1 is PRHDT and CDR2 FYEKMQ (reference sequence). This CDR3 is built from 14 residues. The CDR3 DNA sequence: TGTGCCAGCAGCTTAGATGGGAATTCCGGGGAGCTGTTTTTT. Its translation is CASSLDGNSGELFF.

This chain joins TRBV20-1 and TRBJ1-3; tentative D call: TRBD1 (5 bases). The CDR3 extends over 14 amino acids. Germline assignment: CDR1 DFQATT and CDR2 SNEGSKA (reference sequence). V was cut by 6 bases and J by 4 bases, with 16 bases left in between. CDR3 region: CSAWRRGSGNTIYF. The CDR3 nucleotides are TGCAGTGCCTGGAGGAGGGGATCCGGAAACACCATATATTTT.

The V gene is TRBV29-1, the J gene TRBJ2-7; TRBD1 agrees at 7 bases. The CDR3 spans 13 residues. Trimming removed 7 bases from V and 0 bases from J; junction bases left unmatched: 6. Germline V gene lookup returns CDR1 SQVTM and CDR2 ANQGSEA. CDR3 nucleotide sequence: TGCAGCGCCTACACAGGGGCCTCCTACGAGCAGTACTTC. Translation: CSAYTGASYEQYF.

The chain recombines TRBV10-1 with TRBJ1-5, with D unclear. Trimming removed 0 bases at V and 9 bases at J, with 6 bases between. CDR3 length: 12 amino acids. Germline V gene data show CDR1 as WNHNN and CDR2 as SYGVQD (reference sequence). The CDR3 DNA sequence: TGCGCCAGCAGTGAGTCGGTGTGGCCCCAGCATTTT. The encoded protein is CASSESVWPQHF.

This clonotype was found a few times. The chain is built from TRBV24-1 and TRBJ2-2; D uncertain. The CDR3 runs to 16 residues. Germline V gives CDR1 KGHDR, CDR2 SFDVKD. V was pared by 4 bases and J by 2 bases, with 13 bases between. CDR3 sequence: CATSELGERNTGELFF. Here the CDR3 DNA reads TGTGCCACCAGTGAATTGGGCGAGAGAAACACCGGGGAGCTGTTTTTT.

The chain is built from TRBV29-1 and TRBJ1-1, with 8 bases aligning to TRBD1. Trimming at V came to 6 bases and at J to 11 bases, leaving 14 bases not matched to a gene. CDR3 length: 13 amino acids. Per the germline V gene, CDR1 is SQVTM and CDR2 is ANQGSEA. CDR3 nucleotides: TGCAGCGTACCCTCAGACAGGGGACGAATGGCTTTCTTT. Residues: CSVPSDRGRMAFF.

The chain uses TRBV24-1 and TRBJ2-1, with TRBD2 matching over 13 bases. Unmatched junction bases numbered 9, after V lost 4 bases and J lost 10 bases. The CDR3 sequence is 16 residues long. Germline loops: CDR1 KGHDR, CDR2 SFDVKD. The CDR3 loop is CATSDPTSGGAGEQFF. The CDR3 nucleotides are TGTGCCACCAGTGACCCTACTAGCGGGGGGGCCGGAGAGCAGTTCTTC.